The 14 T cell receptor beta chains below come from one sample, sequenced in a study of control samples from healthy donors and cancer patients. Sequencing was performed with immunoSEQ multiplex PCR; in TCRdb, only in-frame clones are kept and a portion is missing. The table has about 130,000 clones, more than 80% seen once. The sequenced material came from blood. The source is a man aged 18 to 30 in good health.

In its sample, this clone was seen a few times. The rearrangement joins TRBV28 to TRBJ1-1; D gene unclear. Deletions cut 2 bases from V and 1 base from J, with 2 bases between. CDR3 size: 12 residues. The germline gives CDR1 MDHEN, CDR2 SYDVKM. The CDR3 reads CASSLGNTEAFF. CDR3 nucleotides: TGTGCCAGCAGTTTAGGGAACACTGAAGCTTTCTTT.

This chain joins TRBV4-1 and TRBJ2-2; 11 nucleotides line up with TRBD2. Germline V gene sequence: CDR1 MGHRA, CDR2 YSYEKL. CDR3 length: 21 residues. The V segment lost 1 base and the J segment 6 bases; nucleotides outside the gene matches: 19. The CDR3 reads CASSQARSGGARSGVSGELFF. The CDR3 DNA follows: TGCGCCAGCAGCCAAGCACGTAGCGGGGGGGCCAGGTCAGGAGTTTCCGGGGAGCTGTTTTTT.

This sequence joins TRBV19 and TRBJ1-5; D may be TRBD1 (5 bases). The CDR3 contains 15 residues. Germline CDR1 LNHDA, CDR2 SQIVND (reference sequence). V lost 7 bases and J 2 bases, leaving 15 bases between the germline ends. DNA of the CDR3: TGTGCCAGTATTAAGGGGACCTCGGGCAATCAGCCCCAGCATTTT. It yields the protein CASIKGTSGNQPQHF.

This chain links TRBV13 with TRBJ2-2; 9 nucleotides match TRBD2. The trim removed 6 bases at V and 6 bases at J, leaving 11 bases unmatched. Germline CDR1 is PRHDT and CDR2 is FYEKMQ (reference sequence). The CDR3 has 16 amino acids. The CDR3 DNA follows: TGTGCCAGCAGTCAGCTCTTTGCGGGGGGGCCCGGGGAGCTGTTTTTT. Amino acid sequence: CASSQLFAGGPGELFF.

This chain connects TRBV10-2 to TRBJ1-5; weak D call: TRBD1 (5 bases). The V end lost 5 bases, the J end lost 5 bases, and 16 bases lay between the germline ends. This CDR3 is built from 15 residues. Germline CDR1 and CDR2: WSHSY and SAAADI. The CDR3, as DNA: TGCGCCAGCAGTACGGGACGGACTCTCGATCAGCCCCAGCATTTT. Translation: CASSTGRTLDQPQHF.

V gene TRBV6-4 combines with J gene TRBJ2-1; 12 bases match TRBD2. Germline V gene data show CDR1 as MRHNA and CDR2 as SNTAGT. The CDR3 is made up of 15 amino acids. J lost 3 bases, V lost 3 bases, and 0 bases had no gene match. For the CDR3, the DNA is TGTGCCAGCAGTGAGACTAGCGGGGGCTACAATGAGCAGTTCTTC. Translation: CASSETSGGYNEQFF.

This clone was counted once. This sequence joins TRBV4-1 and TRBJ2-3; no reliable D call. The CDR3 has 15 amino acids. Trimming took 0 bases from V and 0 from J, leaving 7 bases between them. CDR1 MGHRA and CDR2 YSYEKL come from the germline V gene. The CDR3: CASSQDALSTDTQYF. The DNA of the CDR3 is TGCGCCAGCAGCCAAGATGCCTTAAGCACAGATACGCAGTATTTT.

This clone has a handful of counts. The chain couples TRBV4-1 to TRBJ1-1; possibly TRBD1 for D (5 bases). Germline values: CDR1 MGHRA, CDR2 YSYEKL. V was shortened by 1 base and J by 1 base, with 10 bases between the two germline ends. The CDR3 consists of 15 residues. DNA for the CDR3: TGCGCCAGCAGCCAAGTTCCAGGGAAGAACACTGAAGCTTTCTTT. It codes for CASSQVPGKNTEAFF.

This clone was seen once. V and J are TRBV3-1 (or the pseudogene TRBV3-2) and TRBJ2-5, with D possibly TRBD2 on 7 matching bases. The CDR3 is made up of 17 amino acids. CDR1 and CDR2 (germline): LGHDT, YNNKEL (reference sequence). Trimming took 0 bases from V and 1 from J, leaving 15 bases between them. The DNA of the CDR3 is TGTGCCAGCAGCCAAGAGGAGGGAGGGGGTCCCCAAGAGACCCAGTACTTC. Translation: CASSQEEGGGPQETQYF.

The chain couples TRBV6-6 to TRBJ2-7, with 11 bases aligning to TRBD2. Per the germline V gene, CDR1 is MNHNY and CDR2 is SVGAGI (reference sequence). V dropped 5 bases and J dropped 2; count of bases not matched to a gene: 5. The CDR3 has 15 amino acids. The CDR3 loop is CASSPRLAGTYEQYV. As DNA, the CDR3 is TGTGCCAGCAGTCCGAGACTAGCGGGGACCTACGAGCAGTACGTC.

This chain joins TRBV19 and TRBJ1-2; D call uncertain. The V gene lost 6 bases and the J gene lost 3 bases, with 14 bases spanning the gap. The germline V gene encodes CDR1 LNHDA and CDR2 SQIVND (reference sequence). The CDR3 covers 14 residues. The CDR3 reads CASRYGNPDYGYTF. Written as DNA, the CDR3 is TGTGCCAGTAGATATGGGAACCCGGACTATGGCTACACCTTC.

This chain's CDR3 is CASSYLAEGSSPLHF. The CDR3 region has the DNA TGTGCCAGCAGTTATTTGGCCGAGGGCTCGTCACCCCTCCACTTT. The V gene is TRBV6-5, the J gene TRBJ1-6; D is undetermined. The germline V gene has CDR1 MNHEY and CDR2 SVGAGI. The CDR3 runs to 15 residues. The V and J ends lost 3 bases and 10 bases respectively, with 16 bases between them.

The J gene is TRBJ2-1, the V gene TRBV15, with D possibly TRBD2 on 6 matching bases. V dropped 6 bases and J dropped 5 bases, with 23 bases sitting between them. The CDR3 extends over 17 amino acids. Germline CDR1 is LNHNV and CDR2 is YYDKDF (reference sequence). CDR3 residues: CATREESGYVWDNEQFF. DNA of the CDR3: TGTGCCACCAGGGAAGAGAGCGGGTACGTTTGGGACAATGAGCAGTTCTTC. Filled out from reference TRBV15 and TRBJ2-1, the complete variable domain reads DAMVIQNPRYQVTQFGKPVTLSCSQTLNHNVMYWYQQKSSQAPKLLFHYYDKDFNNEADTPDNFQSRRPNTSFCFLDIRSPGLGDTAMYLCATREESGYVWDNEQFFGPGTRLTVL.

This clone was seen a few times. The rearrangement links TRBV6-5 to TRBJ1-2; 10 bases agree with TRBD1. The junction had 2 bases not matched to a gene; V was cut back by 5 bases and J by 2 bases. CDR1 is MNHEY and CDR2 is SVGAGI in the germline V gene. The CDR3 totals 14 residues. The DNA for the CDR3 is TGTGCCAGCAGTCGGACAGGGGGGAACTATGGCTACACCTTC. Translating it yields CASSRTGGNYGYTF.